This T cell receptor (beta chain) was sequenced for a study of neurological immune-mediated disorders. The cDNA was synthesized by 5'RACE incorporating 10-nucleotide random UMIs. One entry per CDR3 protein results from TCRdb running MiXCR on the 5' RACE reads. The sample yields tens of thousands of distinct CDR3 sequences, 3.5% seen once. This clonotype was recorded at least ten times. The antigen is unknown. Trimming shortened V by 6 bases and J by 2 bases, and 13 bases separated the two germline ends. The CDR3 runs 14 residues. The V gene's germline CDR1 is MNHEY and CDR2 SVGEGT. Study findings and constraints: While HTLV-1-associated myelopathy showed the greatest TCR clonal expansion, multiple sclerosis showed the least, falling below healthy controls.

The material sequenced was PBMCs. V usage is TRBV6-2 or TRBV6-3 and J usage is TRBJ1-2; TRBD1 might be the D (6 bases). The origin of this receptor is a woman aged 50 to 65 with multiple sclerosis. In nucleotides, the CDR3 is TGTGCCAGCAGAAAGACGACAGGAAACTATGGCTACACCTTC. The encoded protein is CASRKTTGNYGYTF.